The T cell receptor (beta chain) under discussion was sequenced for a study of control samples from healthy donors and cancer patients. Clones were read by immunoSEQ multiplex PCR, and TCRdb kept only the in-frame ones, dropping some. The data hold approximately 150,000 clones, with about nine tenths observed a single time. Looked up from germline, CDR1 is LNHDA and CDR2 is SQIVND (reference sequence). V was clipped by 5 bases and J by 2 bases, with 15 bases between them. This CDR3 contains 15 residues. Sequencing was carried out using blood. This TCR came from a young man in good health. The V call is TRBV19, the J call TRBJ1-1; D ambiguous. The DNA for the CDR3 is TGTGCCAGTAGTCCCCTGGAAGGGCTTAACACTGAAGCTTTCTTT. It encodes CASSPLEGLNTEAFF.